This TCR beta chain was found in a study of T cell responses to AZD1222 COVID-19 vaccine. The CDR3 runs 13 residues. Trimming pared 3 bases from V and 7 bases from J, leaving 10 bases between. A word on this clone: The antigen remains unidentified.

Study results and caveats: Donors were chiefly white British, with a greater number of females, and clonal diversity was perhaps underestimated.

TCRdb's copy holds only in-frame clones and misses some; the assay was immunoSEQ multiplex PCR. Of 85,000 to 100,000 clones detected, 80% to 90% appear once; the ten largest clones hold 5.5% to 7%. This material consisted of peripheral blood, taken on day 0 of AZD1222 vaccination. This clonotype originated in an adult in good health. The V and J genes are TRBV12-3 or TRBV12-4 and TRBJ1-5; D not resolved. The CDR3 DNA sequence: TGTGCCAGCAGTTTGCTAGGTAAACAGCCCCAGCATTTT. Residues: CASSLLGKQPQHF.